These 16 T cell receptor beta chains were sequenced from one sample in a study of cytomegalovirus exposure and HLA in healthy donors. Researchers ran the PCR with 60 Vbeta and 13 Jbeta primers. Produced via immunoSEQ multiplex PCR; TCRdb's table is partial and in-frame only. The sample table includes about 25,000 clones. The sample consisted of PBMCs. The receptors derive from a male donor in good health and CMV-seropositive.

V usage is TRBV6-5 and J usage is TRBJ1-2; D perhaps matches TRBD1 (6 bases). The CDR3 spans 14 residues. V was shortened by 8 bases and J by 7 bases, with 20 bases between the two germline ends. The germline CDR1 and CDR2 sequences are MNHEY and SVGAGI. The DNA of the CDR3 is TGTGCCAGCGGGACATTAGAGGCGGCCGGTGGCTACACCTTC. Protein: CASGTLEAAGGYTF.

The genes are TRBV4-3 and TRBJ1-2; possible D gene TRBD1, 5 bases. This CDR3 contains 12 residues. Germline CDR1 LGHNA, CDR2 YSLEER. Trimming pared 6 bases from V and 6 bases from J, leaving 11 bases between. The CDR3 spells CASRGQGDGYTF. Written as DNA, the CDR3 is TGCGCCAGCAGGGGGCAGGGTGATGGCTACACCTTC.

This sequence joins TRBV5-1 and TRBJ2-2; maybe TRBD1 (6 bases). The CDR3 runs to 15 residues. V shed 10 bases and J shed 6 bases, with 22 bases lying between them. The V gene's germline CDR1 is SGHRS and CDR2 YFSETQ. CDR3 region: CASHLRGFYPGELFF. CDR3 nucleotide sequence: TGCGCCTCCCATCTTAGGGGGTTTTACCCCGGGGAGCTGTTTTTT.

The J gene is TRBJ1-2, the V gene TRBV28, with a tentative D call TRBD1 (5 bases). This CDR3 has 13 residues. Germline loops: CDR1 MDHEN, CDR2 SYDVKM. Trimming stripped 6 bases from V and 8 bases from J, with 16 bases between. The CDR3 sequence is CASRTKFRGGYTF. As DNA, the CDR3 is TGTGCCAGCAGAACCAAGTTTCGGGGGGGCTACACCTTC.

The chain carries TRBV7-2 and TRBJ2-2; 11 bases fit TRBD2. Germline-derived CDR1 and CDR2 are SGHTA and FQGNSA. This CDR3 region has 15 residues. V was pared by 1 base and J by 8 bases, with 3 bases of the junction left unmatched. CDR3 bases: TGTGCCAGCAGCTTAGAACTAGCGGGAGTTGGGGAGCTGTTTTTT. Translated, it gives CASSLELAGVGELFF.

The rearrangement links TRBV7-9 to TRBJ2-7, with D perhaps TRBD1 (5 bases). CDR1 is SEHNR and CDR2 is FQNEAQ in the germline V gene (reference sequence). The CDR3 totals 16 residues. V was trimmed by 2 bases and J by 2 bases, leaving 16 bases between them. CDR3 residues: CASSLSPPGMAYEQYF. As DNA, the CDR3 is TGTGCCAGCAGCTTATCCCCGCCAGGGATGGCCTACGAGCAGTACTTC.

The CDR3 coding sequence is TGTGCCAGTAGTGGGGCAGTCCATCTCGGATATGGCTACACCTTC. Translation gives CASSGAVHLGYGYTF. The V gene is TRBV19, the J gene TRBJ1-2; weak D call: TRBD1 (5 bases). This CDR3 has 15 residues. Germline CDR1 reads LNHDA; CDR2 reads SQIVND (reference sequence). Trimming removed 5 bases from V and 5 bases from J, with 18 bases in between.

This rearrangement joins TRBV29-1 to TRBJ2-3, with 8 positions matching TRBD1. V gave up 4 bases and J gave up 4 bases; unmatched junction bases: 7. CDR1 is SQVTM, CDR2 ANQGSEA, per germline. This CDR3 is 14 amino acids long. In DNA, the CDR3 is TGCAGCGTTGTACAGGACAGGGCGTCAGATACGCAGTATTTT. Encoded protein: CSVVQDRASDTQYF.

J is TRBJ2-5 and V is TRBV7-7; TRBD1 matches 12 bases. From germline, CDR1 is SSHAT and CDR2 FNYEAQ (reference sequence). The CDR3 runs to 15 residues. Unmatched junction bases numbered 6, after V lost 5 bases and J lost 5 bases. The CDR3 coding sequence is TGTGCCAGCAGCCCGGGGACAGGGGGCTGGGAGACCCAGTACTTC. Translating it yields CASSPGTGGWETQYF. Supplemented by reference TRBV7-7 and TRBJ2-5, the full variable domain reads GAGVSQSPRYKVTKRGQDVTLRCDPISSHATLYWYQQALGQGPEFLTYFNYEAQPDKSGLPSDRFSAERPEGSISTLTIQRTEQRDSAMYRCASSPGTGGWETQYFGPGTRLLVL.

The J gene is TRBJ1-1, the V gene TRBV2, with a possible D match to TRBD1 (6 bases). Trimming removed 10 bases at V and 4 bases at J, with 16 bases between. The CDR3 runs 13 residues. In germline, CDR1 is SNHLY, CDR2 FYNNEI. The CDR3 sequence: CATRKGGSTEAFF. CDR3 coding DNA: TGTGCCACCAGGAAGGGGGGGAGCACTGAAGCTTTCTTT.

CDR3 bases: TGCGCCAGCAGCCATCCGGACAGGGGGGGAGAGACCCAGTACTTC. Translating it yields CASSHPDRGGETQYF. The chain links TRBV4-1 to TRBJ2-5; 10 bases fit TRBD1. Looked up from germline, CDR1 is MGHRA and CDR2 is YSYEKL. The CDR3 extends over 15 amino acids. V lost 3 bases to trimming and J lost 4 bases; unmatched junction nucleotides: 5.

CDR3 coding DNA: TGCGCCAGCAGCCAAGATTTAGTGAGTGGTCAGCCCCAGCATTTT. This translates into CASSQDLVSGQPQHF. The chain joins TRBV4-3 to TRBJ1-5; D remains ambiguous. Germline lookup yields CDR1 LGHNA and CDR2 YSLEER. This CDR3 is 15 amino acids long. V was shortened by 0 bases and J by 6 bases, with 12 bases between the two germline ends.

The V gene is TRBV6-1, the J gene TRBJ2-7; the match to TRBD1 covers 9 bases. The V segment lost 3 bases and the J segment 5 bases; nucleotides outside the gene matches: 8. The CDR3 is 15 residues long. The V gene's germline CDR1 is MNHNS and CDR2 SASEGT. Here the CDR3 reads CASSDSGQGTHEQYF. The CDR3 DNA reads TGTGCCAGCAGTGATTCGGGACAGGGCACACACGAGCAGTACTTC.

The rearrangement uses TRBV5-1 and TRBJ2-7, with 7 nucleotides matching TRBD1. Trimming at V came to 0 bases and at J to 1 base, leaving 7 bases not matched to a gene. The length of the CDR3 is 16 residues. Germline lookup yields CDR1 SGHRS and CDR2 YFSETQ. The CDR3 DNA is TGCGCCAGCAGCTTGGGGGGTCAGGGGGAGTCCTACGAGCAGTACTTC. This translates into CASSLGGQGESYEQYF.

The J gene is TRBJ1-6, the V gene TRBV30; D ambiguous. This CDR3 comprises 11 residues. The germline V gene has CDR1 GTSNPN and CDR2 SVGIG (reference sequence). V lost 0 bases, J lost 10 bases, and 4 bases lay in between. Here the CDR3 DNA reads TGTGCCTGGAGTGTACGGTCACCCCTCCACTTT. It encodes CAWSVRSPLHF.

The chain's CDR3 is CASRILAGGTGELFF. The CDR3 DNA follows: TGTGCCAGTAGAATTCTAGCGGGAGGAACCGGGGAGCTGTTTTTT. The J gene is TRBJ2-2, the V gene TRBV19, with TRBD2 identical over 11 bases. The germline V gene encodes CDR1 LNHDA and CDR2 SQIVND (reference sequence). Losses at the gene ends were 6 bases for V and 5 bases for J; bases not matched to a gene: 5. The CDR3 extends over 15 amino acids.